What follows are 16 T cell receptor beta chains derived from one specimen sequenced in a study of cytomegalovirus exposure and HLA in healthy donors. The PCR used 60 Vbeta and 13 Jbeta primers. Some clones are missing from TCRdb's copy, which holds only in-frame ones; the method was immunoSEQ multiplex PCR. The table records more than 100,000 clones, over 75% of them present only once. The sequenced sample was PBMCs. The receptors derive from a human donor in good health.

V gene TRBV6-5 combines with J gene TRBJ1-2, with 7 bases identical to TRBD1. Germline trimming cut 0 bases from V and 2 bases from J; bases unmatched to any gene: 3. The germline gives CDR1 MNHEY, CDR2 SVGAGI. The CDR3 has 15 residues. CDR3 residues: CASSYSLQGNYGYTF. CDR3 DNA: TGTGCCAGCAGTTACTCGCTACAGGGGAACTATGGCTACACCTTC.

V gene TRBV7-2 combines with J gene TRBJ2-7; possible D gene TRBD2, 6 bases. This CDR3 region has 16 residues. CDR1 is SGHTA and CDR2 is FQGNSA in the germline V gene. Trimming pared 5 bases from V and 2 bases from J, leaving 19 bases between. The CDR3 spells CASSASSVPGTYEQYF. CDR3 in DNA: TGTGCCAGCAGCGCGTCTAGCGTCCCGGGGACCTACGAGCAGTACTTC.

This chain connects TRBV9 to TRBJ1-2; 8 positions agree with TRBD1. CDR1 SGDLS and CDR2 YYNGEE come from the germline V gene. The CDR3 is made up of 17 amino acids. J was trimmed by 2 bases and V by 4 bases; bases with no gene match: 13. The CDR3 DNA sequence: TGTGCCAGCAGCTCCCGGTGGTCAGGGGGCGAAAACTATGGCTACACCTTC. Protein sequence: CASSSRWSGGENYGYTF.

The chain has TRBV19 and TRBJ2-7, with D unresolved. The CDR3 runs 13 residues. Trimming took 5 bases from V and 3 from J, leaving 11 bases between them. Germline V lookup: CDR1 LNHDA, CDR2 SQIVND (reference sequence). The CDR3 sequence: CASSVVAGYEQYF. The CDR3 nucleotides read TGTGCCAGTAGTGTCGTGGCAGGCTACGAGCAGTACTTC.

V is TRBV19 and J is TRBJ2-3, with 13 bases that match TRBD2. Germline CDR1 reads LNHDA; CDR2 reads SQIVND (reference sequence). The V segment lost 9 bases and the J segment 0 bases; nucleotides outside the gene matches: 6. The CDR3 consists of 16 residues. CDR3 in amino acids: CASRLAGGPSTDTQYF. As DNA, the CDR3 is TGTGCCAGCCGACTAGCGGGAGGACCTAGCACAGATACGCAGTATTTT. Complete variable domain (other parts from reference TRBV19 and TRBJ2-3): DGGITQSPKYLFRKEGQNVTLSCEQNLNHDAMYWYRQDPGQGLRLIYYSQIVNDFQKGDIAEGYSVSREKKESFPLTVTSAQKNPTAFYLCASRLAGGPSTDTQYFGPGTRLTVL.

This clone was observed a handful of times. The chain is built from TRBV9 and TRBJ2-7, with 8 bases matching TRBD2. V dropped 0 bases and J dropped 7; count of bases not matched to a gene: 9. Germline V gives CDR1 SGDLS, CDR2 YYNGEE. The CDR3 is made up of 15 amino acids. The CDR3 DNA reads as TGTGCCAGCAGCGTAGGAACGGGAGGGCCAAATGAGCAGTACTTC. Translating it yields CASSVGTGGPNEQYF.

The chain is built from TRBV28 and TRBJ1-5; unclear D gene. Trimming left V 6 bases short and J 1 base short, with 13 bases between. The CDR3 is 15 residues long. Germline values: CDR1 MDHEN, CDR2 SYDVKM. The CDR3 reads CASRVGVFSNQPQHF. CDR3 DNA sequence: TGTGCCAGCAGGGTCGGGGTGTTCAGCAATCAGCCCCAGCATTTT. Combining the CDR3 with reference TRBV28 and TRBJ1-5 gives the whole variable domain DVKVTQSSRYLVKRTGEKVFLECVQDMDHENMFWYRQDPGLGLRLIYFSYDVKMKEKGDIPEGYSVSREKKERFSLILESASTNQTSMYLCASRVGVFSNQPQHFGDGTRLSIL.

The rearrangement joins TRBV19 to TRBJ1-5; maybe TRBD1 (5 bases). In germline, CDR1 is LNHDA, CDR2 SQIVND (reference sequence). V lost 6 bases and J 7 bases, leaving 10 bases between the germline ends. The CDR3 contains 12 residues. The CDR3 region is CASSTGQQPQHF. The CDR3 DNA reads as TGTGCCAGTAGCACAGGACAACAGCCCCAGCATTTT.

The chain links TRBV29-1 to TRBJ1-1; TRBD1 matches 7 bases. Per germline, CDR1 SQVTM and CDR2 ANQGSEA. V lost 5 bases, J lost 1 base, and 4 bases stayed unmatched. CDR3 length equals 13 residues. The CDR3 nucleotides are TGCAGCGTTCCAGGGGGTGGGAACACTGAAGCTTTCTTT. This translates into CSVPGGGNTEAFF.

As DNA, the CDR3 is TGTGCCAGCAGAGTTAGCGGGAGAGGAGAGACCCAGTACTTC. This sequence encodes CASRVSGRGETQYF. The rearrangement joins TRBV6-1 to TRBJ2-5, with 9 bases aligning to TRBD2. The CDR3 has 14 amino acids. The V gene end was trimmed by 6 bases and the J gene end by 4 bases; junction bases not matched to a gene: 6. The germline V gene has CDR1 MNHNS and CDR2 SASEGT.

This chain joins TRBV9 and TRBJ1-1; 7 bases are a match to TRBD1. The CDR3 runs to 15 residues. CDR1 and CDR2 from the germline V gene are SGDLS and YYNGEE. Trimming at V came to 0 bases and at J to 5 bases, leaving 7 bases not matched to a gene. In nucleotides, the CDR3 is TGTGCCAGCAGCGTAGGAGACAGGGTAAAAACTGAAGCTTTCTTT. It codes for CASSVGDRVKTEAFF.

This sequence joins TRBV9 and TRBJ1-5; 7 bases fit TRBD1. J gave up 5 bases and V 3 bases, and 8 bases lay outside the gene matches. This CDR3 has 15 residues. CDR1 and CDR2 from the germline V gene are SGDLS and YYNGEE. CDR3 DNA: TGTGCCAGCAGCGCTGGGACAGTCGAGGATCAGCCCCAGCATTTT. Amino acid sequence: CASSAGTVEDQPQHF.

This clone was observed once. The chain combines TRBV19 with TRBJ2-1; 8 bases line up with TRBD2. The CDR3 runs 16 residues. V shed 0 bases, J shed 8 bases, and the junction held 9 bases outside the gene matches. Germline V gene data show CDR1 as LNHDA and CDR2 as SQIVND (reference sequence). The CDR3 here is CASSIDKAGAWDEQFF. The CDR3 DNA sequence: TGTGCCAGTAGTATAGATAAAGCGGGAGCGTGGGATGAGCAGTTCTTC.

This chain connects TRBV19 to TRBJ2-1; TRBD1 agrees at 8 bases. The junction had 4 bases not matched to a gene; V was cut back by 8 bases and J by 4 bases. The CDR3 has 13 residues. Germline values: CDR1 LNHDA, CDR2 SQIVND (reference sequence). Here the CDR3 reads CASGRGLYNEQFF. The CDR3 DNA reads TGTGCCAGTGGCAGGGGGCTTTACAATGAGCAGTTCTTC.

V and J are TRBV7-9 and TRBJ2-1; no clear D. Trimming shortened V by 5 bases and J by 7 bases, and 9 bases separated the two germline ends. CDR3 size: 12 residues. The germline gives CDR1 SEHNR, CDR2 FQNEAQ (reference sequence). CDR3 DNA: TGTGCCAGCAGCCTCCTGAGGAATGAGCAGTTCTTC. Amino acid sequence: CASSLLRNEQFF.

Only a few counts were recorded for this clone. The chain recombines TRBV19 with TRBJ2-1, with TRBD1 matching 11 bases. Germline V CDR1 and CDR2: LNHDA, SQIVND (reference sequence). The CDR3 contains 16 residues. The junction had 8 bases not matched to a gene; V was cut back by 3 bases and J by 7 bases. CDR3 coding DNA: TGTGCCAGTAGTATCGGGAGGACAGGGGGCCAGAATGAGCAGTTCTTC. Amino acids: CASSIGRTGGQNEQFF. Supplemented by reference TRBV19 and TRBJ2-1, the full variable domain reads DGGITQSPKYLFRKEGQNVTLSCEQNLNHDAMYWYRQDPGQGLRLIYYSQIVNDFQKGDIAEGYSVSREKKESFPLTVTSAQKNPTAFYLCASSIGRTGGQNEQFFGPGTRLTVL.